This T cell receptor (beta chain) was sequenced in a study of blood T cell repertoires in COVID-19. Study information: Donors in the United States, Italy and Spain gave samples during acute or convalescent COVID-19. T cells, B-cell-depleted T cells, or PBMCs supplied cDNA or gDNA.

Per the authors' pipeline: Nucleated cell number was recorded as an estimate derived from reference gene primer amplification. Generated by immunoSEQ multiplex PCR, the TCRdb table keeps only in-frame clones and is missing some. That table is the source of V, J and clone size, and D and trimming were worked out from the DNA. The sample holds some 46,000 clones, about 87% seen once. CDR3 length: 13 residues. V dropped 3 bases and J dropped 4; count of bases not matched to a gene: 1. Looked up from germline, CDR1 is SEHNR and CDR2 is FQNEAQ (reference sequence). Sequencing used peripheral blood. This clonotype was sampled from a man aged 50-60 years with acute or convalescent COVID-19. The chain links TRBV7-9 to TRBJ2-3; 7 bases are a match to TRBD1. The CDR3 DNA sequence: TGTGCCAGCAGCTTCGGACAGGCAGATACGCAGTATTTT. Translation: CASSFGQADTQYF. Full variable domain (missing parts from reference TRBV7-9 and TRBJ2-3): DTGVSQNPRHKITKRGQNVTFRCDPISEHNRLYWYRQTLGQGPEFLTYFQNEAQLEKSRLLSDRFSAERPKGSFSTLEIQRTEQGDSAMYLCASSFGQADTQYFGPGTRLTVL.